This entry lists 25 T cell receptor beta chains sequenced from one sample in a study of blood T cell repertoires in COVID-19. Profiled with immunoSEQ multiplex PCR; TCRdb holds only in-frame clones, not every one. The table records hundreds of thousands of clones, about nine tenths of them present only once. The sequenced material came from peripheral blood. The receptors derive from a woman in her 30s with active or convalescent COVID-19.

The CDR3 coding sequence is TGTGCCAGCAGCCAAAGCCGGCTAGCTGAAGCTTTCTTT. This codes for CASSQSRLAEAFF. The chain joins TRBV3-1 (or the pseudogene TRBV3-2) to TRBJ1-1; the D is unclear. This CDR3 is 13 amino acids long. V lost 2 bases to trimming and J lost 6 bases, with 10 bases between them. CDR1 and CDR2 (germline): LGHDT, YNNKEL (reference sequence).

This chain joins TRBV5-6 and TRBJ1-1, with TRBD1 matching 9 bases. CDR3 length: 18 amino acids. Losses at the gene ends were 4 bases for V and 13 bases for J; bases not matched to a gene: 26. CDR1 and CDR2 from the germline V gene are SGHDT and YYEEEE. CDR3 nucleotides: TGTGCCAGCAGCCCTCGGACAGGGGTAGAACGAGGGGTGGACCTCGTTTTCTTT. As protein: CASSPRTGVERGVDLVFF.

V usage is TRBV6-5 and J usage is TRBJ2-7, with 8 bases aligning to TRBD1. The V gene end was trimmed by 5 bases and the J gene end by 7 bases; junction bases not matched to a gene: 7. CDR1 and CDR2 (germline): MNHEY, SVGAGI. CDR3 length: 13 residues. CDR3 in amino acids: CASSQQGAREQYF. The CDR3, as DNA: TGTGCCAGCAGTCAGCAGGGGGCGCGAGAGCAGTACTTC.

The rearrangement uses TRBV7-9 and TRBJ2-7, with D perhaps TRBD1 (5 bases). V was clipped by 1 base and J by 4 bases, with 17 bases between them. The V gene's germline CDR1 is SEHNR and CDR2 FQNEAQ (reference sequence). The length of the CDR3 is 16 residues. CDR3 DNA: TGTGCCAGCAGCTTAGGGGGTGACAGACGACTTTACGAGCAGTACTTC. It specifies CASSLGGDRRLYEQYF.

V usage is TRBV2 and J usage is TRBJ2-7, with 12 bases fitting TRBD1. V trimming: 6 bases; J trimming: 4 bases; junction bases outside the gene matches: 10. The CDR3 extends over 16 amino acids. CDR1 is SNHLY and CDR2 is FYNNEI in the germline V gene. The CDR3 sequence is CASRGLGQGASYEQYF. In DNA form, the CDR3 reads TGTGCCAGCAGGGGACTGGGACAGGGGGCAAGTTACGAGCAGTACTTC.

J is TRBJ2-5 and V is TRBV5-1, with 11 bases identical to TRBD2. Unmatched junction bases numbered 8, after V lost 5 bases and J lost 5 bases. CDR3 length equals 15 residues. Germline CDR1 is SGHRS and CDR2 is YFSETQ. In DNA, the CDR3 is TGCGCCAGCAGACAGCTTAGCGGGGGGGTTGAGACCCAGTACTTC. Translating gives CASRQLSGGVETQYF.

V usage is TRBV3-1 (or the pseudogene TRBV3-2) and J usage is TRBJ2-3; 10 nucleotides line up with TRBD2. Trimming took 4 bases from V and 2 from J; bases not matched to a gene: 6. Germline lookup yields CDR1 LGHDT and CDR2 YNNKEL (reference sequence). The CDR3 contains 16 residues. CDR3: CASSRGLADVTDTQYF. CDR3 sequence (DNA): TGTGCCAGCAGCCGCGGACTAGCGGACGTCACAGATACGCAGTATTTT.

The CDR3 coding sequence is TGTGCCAGCAGCCTACAGGGTCCCGTGGGAGATACGCAGTATTTT. Encoded protein: CASSLQGPVGDTQYF. V and J are TRBV5-5 and TRBJ2-3; maybe TRBD1 (6 bases). This CDR3 has 15 residues. CDR1 is SGHKS, CDR2 YYEKEE, per germline (reference sequence). Between the trimmed V and J ends, which lost 4 bases and 5 bases, there was a span of 17 bases. The entire variable domain, with the rest obtained from reference TRBV5-5 and TRBJ2-3, is as follows: DAGVTQSPTHLIKTRGQQVTLRCSPISGHKSVSWYQQVLGQGPQFIFQYYEKEERGRGNFPDRFSARQFPNYSSELNVNALLLGDSALYLCASSLQGPVGDTQYFGPGTRLTVL.

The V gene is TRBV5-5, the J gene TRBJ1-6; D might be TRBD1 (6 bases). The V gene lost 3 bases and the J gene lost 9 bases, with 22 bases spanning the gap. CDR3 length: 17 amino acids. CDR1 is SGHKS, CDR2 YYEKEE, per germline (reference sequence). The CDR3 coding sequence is TGTGCCAGCAGCTCAGACCAGGGGCCAGCGAGTGGTTCACCCCTCCACTTT. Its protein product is CASSSDQGPASGSPLHF.

Here the CDR3 DNA reads TGCGCCAGCAGCCTCTCCCGGGACAGGGAAGCTTTCTTT. Residues: CASSLSRDREAFF. The chain employs TRBV5-1 and TRBJ1-1, with 8 bases aligning to TRBD1. Unmatched junction bases numbered 7, after V lost 4 bases and J lost 8 bases. Germline-derived CDR1 and CDR2 are SGHRS and YFSETQ. The CDR3 loop spans 13 amino acids.

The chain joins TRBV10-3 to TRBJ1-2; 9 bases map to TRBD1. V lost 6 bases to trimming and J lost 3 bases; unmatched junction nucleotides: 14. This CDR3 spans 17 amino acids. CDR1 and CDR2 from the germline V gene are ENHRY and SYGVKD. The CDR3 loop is CAIRDPGQGFRDYGYTF. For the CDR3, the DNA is TGTGCCATCAGGGATCCGGGACAGGGTTTTAGGGACTATGGCTACACCTTC.

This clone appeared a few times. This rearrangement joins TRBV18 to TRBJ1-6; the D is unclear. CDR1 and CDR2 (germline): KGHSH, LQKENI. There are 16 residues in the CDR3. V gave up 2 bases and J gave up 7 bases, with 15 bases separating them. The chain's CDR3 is CASSPSSLGVNSPLHF. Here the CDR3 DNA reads TGTGCCAGCTCACCATCCAGCCTGGGAGTAAATTCACCCCTCCACTTT.

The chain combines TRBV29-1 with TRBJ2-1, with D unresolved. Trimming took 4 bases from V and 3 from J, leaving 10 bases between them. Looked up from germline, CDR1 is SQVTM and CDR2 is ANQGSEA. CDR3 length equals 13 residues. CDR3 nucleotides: TGCAGCGTTGTGAGCGACCACTACAATGAGCAGTTCTTC. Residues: CSVVSDHYNEQFF.

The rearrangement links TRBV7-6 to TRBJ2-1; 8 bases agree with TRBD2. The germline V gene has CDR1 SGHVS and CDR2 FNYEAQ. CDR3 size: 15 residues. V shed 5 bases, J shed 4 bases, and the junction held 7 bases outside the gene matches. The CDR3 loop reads CASSRPASGYNEQFF. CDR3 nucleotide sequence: TGTGCCAGCAGCCGTCCGGCTAGCGGGTACAATGAGCAGTTCTTC.

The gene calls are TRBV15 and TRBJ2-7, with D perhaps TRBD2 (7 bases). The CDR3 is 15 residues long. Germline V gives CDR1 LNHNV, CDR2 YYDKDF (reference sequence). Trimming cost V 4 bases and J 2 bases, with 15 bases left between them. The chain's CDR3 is CATSTPRGGTYEQYF. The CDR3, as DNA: TGTGCCACCAGCACCCCCCGCGGGGGCACCTACGAGCAGTACTTC.

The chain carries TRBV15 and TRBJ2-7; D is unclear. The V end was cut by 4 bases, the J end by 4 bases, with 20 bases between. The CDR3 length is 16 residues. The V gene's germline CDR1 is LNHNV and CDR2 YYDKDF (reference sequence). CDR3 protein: CATSTPSDSRWYEQYF. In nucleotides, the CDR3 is TGTGCCACCAGCACGCCAAGCGACTCTCGGTGGTACGAGCAGTACTTC.

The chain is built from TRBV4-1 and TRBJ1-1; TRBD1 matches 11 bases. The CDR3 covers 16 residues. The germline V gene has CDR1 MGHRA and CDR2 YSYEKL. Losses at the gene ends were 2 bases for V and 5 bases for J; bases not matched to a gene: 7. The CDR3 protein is CASSQTGTGGKTEAFF. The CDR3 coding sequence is TGCGCCAGCAGCCAAACCGGGACAGGGGGGAAAACTGAAGCTTTCTTT.

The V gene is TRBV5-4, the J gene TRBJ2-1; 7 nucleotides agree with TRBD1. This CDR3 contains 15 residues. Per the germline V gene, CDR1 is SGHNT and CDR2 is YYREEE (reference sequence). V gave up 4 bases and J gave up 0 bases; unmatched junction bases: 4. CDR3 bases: TGTGCCAGCAGCGAAGGGACAGACTCCTACAATGAGCAGTTCTTC. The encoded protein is CASSEGTDSYNEQFF.

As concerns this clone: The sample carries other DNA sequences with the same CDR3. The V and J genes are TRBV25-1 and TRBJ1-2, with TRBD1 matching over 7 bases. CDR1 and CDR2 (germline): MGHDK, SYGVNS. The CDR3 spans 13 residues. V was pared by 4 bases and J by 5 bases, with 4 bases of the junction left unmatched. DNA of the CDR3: TGTGCCAGCAGTGGGGGGACAGTTTATGGCTACACCTTC. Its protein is CASSGGTVYGYTF.

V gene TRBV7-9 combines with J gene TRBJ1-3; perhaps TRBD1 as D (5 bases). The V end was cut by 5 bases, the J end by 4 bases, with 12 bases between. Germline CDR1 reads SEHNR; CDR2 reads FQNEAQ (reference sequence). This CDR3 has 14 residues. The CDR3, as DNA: TGTGCCAGCAGCCGAACGACAGTCGGAAACACCATATATTTT. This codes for CASSRTTVGNTIYF.

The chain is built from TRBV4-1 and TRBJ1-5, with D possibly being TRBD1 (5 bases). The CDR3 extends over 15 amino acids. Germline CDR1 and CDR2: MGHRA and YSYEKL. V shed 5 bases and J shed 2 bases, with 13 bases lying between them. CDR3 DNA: TGCGCCAGCAGCGGGGGGGGAAGGGGCAATCAGCCCCAGCATTTT. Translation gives CASSGGGRGNQPQHF.

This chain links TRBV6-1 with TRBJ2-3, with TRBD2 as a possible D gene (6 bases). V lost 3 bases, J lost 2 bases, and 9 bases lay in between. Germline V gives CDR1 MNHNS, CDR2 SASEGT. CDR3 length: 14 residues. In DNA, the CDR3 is TGTGCCAGCAGTGAGGGGGGTATCACAGATACGCAGTATTTT. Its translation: CASSEGGITDTQYF.

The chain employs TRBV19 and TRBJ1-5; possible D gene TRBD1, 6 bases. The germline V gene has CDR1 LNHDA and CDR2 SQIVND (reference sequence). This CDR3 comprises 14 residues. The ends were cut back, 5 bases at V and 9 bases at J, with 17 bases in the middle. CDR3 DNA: TGTGCCAGTAGTTGGGGGGGCCCGTCCACGCCCCAGCATTTT. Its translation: CASSWGGPSTPQHF.

The CDR3 reads CSASSGTSFYNEQFF. In DNA form, the CDR3 reads TGCAGTGCAAGTTCCGGGACTAGTTTCTACAATGAGCAGTTCTTC. The chain uses TRBV20-1 and TRBJ2-1; 8 nucleotides agree with TRBD2. Germline values: CDR1 DFQATT, CDR2 SNEGSKA (reference sequence). The CDR3 has 15 residues. Germline trimming cut 6 bases from V and 3 bases from J; bases unmatched to any gene: 10.

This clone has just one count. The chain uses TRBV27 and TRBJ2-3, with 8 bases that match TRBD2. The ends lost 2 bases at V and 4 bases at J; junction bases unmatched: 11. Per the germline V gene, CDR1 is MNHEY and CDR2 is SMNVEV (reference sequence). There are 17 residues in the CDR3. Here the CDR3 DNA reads TGTGCCAGCAGTTTAGATGTGGCGGGGGGCCTCGCAGATACGCAGTATTTT. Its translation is CASSLDVAGGLADTQYF.